This T cell receptor (beta chain) was profiled in a study of T cells in localized non-small cell lung cancer. Sequenced by immunoSEQ multiplex PCR; TCRdb stores in-frame clones only, minus some. The table shows fewer than 40,000 clones, with 87% occurring only once. Overall study findings and caveats: Only one tumor region went through sequencing, so heterogeneity may still be there. Uninvolved adjacent lung showed higher T cell clonality than tumor. Elevated blood T cell density was associated with longer overall survival. Adjacent lung held a median 57 of the top 100 tumor clones.

Points on this clone: Its target is unknown.

This TCR was sampled from a man between 40 and 70 years old with stage III lung adenocarcinoma. The source was peripheral blood mononuclear cells, collected before any cancer treatment.

CDR3 nucleotides: TGTGCCAGCAGTCAGGACCTCAACTATGGCTACACCTTC. It yields the protein CASSQDLNYGYTF. The J gene is TRBJ1-2, the V gene TRBV2; D is unresolved. The CDR3 contains 13 residues. V lost 5 bases, J lost 2 bases, and 9 bases lay in between. Germline V gene lookup returns CDR1 SNHLY and CDR2 FYNNEI. Full variable domain (rest looked up from reference TRBV2 and TRBJ1-2): EPEVTQTPSHQVTQMGQEVILRCVPISNHLYFYWYRQILGQKVEFLVSFYNNEISEKSEIFDDQFSVERPDGSNFTLKIRSTKLEDSAMYFCASSQDLNYGYTFGSGTRLTVV.